These T cell receptor beta chains were read from a single sample in a study of post-analysis software for immune sequencing data. MiXCR was run by TCRdb on the PCR reads, yielding one entry per CDR3 protein. The table includes approximately 440,000 distinct CDR3 sequences, less than 45% detected once. The sequencing input was blood. All receptors derive from a girl between 5 and 17 years old with multiple sclerosis. CDR3s include the opening cysteine and the closing phenylalanine or tryptophan. A D gene is named only where the DNA matches it firmly. Clone size, where shown, is once, few, many, or a class for clones that have expanded.

j_gene | abundance | d_gene | len | v_gene | CDR3aa | CDR3nt
TRBJ2-3 | - | - | 14 | TRBV29-1 | CSVVPGHSTDTQYF | TGCAGCGTTGTACCGGGACACAGCACAGATACGCAGTATTTT
TRBJ2-7 | - | - | 17 | TRBV4-2 | CASSQDPFSGPHYEQYF | TGTGCCAGCAGCCAAGATCCCTTCAGCGGACCACACTACGAGCAGTACTTC
TRBJ2-7 | - | - | 13 | TRBV28 | CASSPSSYLEQYF | TGTGCCAGCAGTCCGTCATCTTATTTGGAGCAGTACTTC
TRBJ1-2 | few | TRBD1 | 15 | TRBV5-5 | CASSLTGGRDYGYTF | TGTGCCAGCAGTCTTACAGGGGGCCGGGACTATGGCTACACCTTC
TRBJ1-2 | - | TRBD1 | 16 | TRBV5-1 | CASSFQDRGRGYGYTF | TGCGCCAGCAGCTTTCAGGACAGGGGGCGAGGCTATGGCTACACCTTC
TRBJ2-2 | - | TRBD1 | 16 | TRBV3-1 | CASSQNPGQASGELFF | TGTGCCAGCAGCCAGAATCCGGGACAGGCCTCCGGGGAGCTGTTTTTT
TRBJ1-5 | many | - | 15 | TRBV7-3 | CASSLTGGSNQPQHF | TGTGCCAGCAGCTTAACTGGGGGGAGCAATCAGCCCCAGCATTTT
TRBJ2-7 | few | - | 16 | TRBV5-6 | CASSLDGAGGGYEQYF | TGTGCCAGCAGCTTGGATGGGGCAGGAGGAGGGTACGAGCAGTACTTC
TRBJ2-7 | - | - | 15 | TRBV4-3 | CASSQDPVVSYEQYF | TGCGCCAGCAGCCAAGATCCTGTAGTTTCCTACGAGCAGTACTTC
TRBJ2-1 | few | - | 15 | TRBV5-1 | CASSLGPGSYNEQFF | TGCGCCAGCAGCTTGGGTCCGGGTTCCTACAATGAGCAGTTCTTC
TRBJ2-7 | - | TRBD2 | 16 | TRBV4-2 | CASSLPREGLSYEQYF | TGTGCCAGCAGCCTCCCCCGGGAGGGCCTGTCCTACGAGCAGTACTTC
TRBJ2-7 | - | TRBD1 | 15 | TRBV11-2 | CASSLGGDSGYQQYF | TGTGCCAGCAGCTTAGGAGGGGACAGTGGCTATCAGCAGTACTTC
TRBJ1-1 | - | - | 14 | TRBV15 | CATSRDRLNTEAFF | TGTGCCACCAGCAGAGACAGGCTGAACACTGAAGCTTTCTTT
TRBJ2-3 | - | TRBD2 | 14 | TRBV6-5 | CASSSGRPINTQYF | TGTGCCAGCTCTAGCGGGAGGCCCATTAATACGCAGTATTTT
TRBJ2-5 | - | - | 12 | TRBV6-2/TRBV6-3 | CASSSPYQTQYF | TGTGCCAGCAGTTCACCTTACCAGACCCAGTACTTC
TRBJ2-7 | - | TRBD1 | 16 | TRBV11-2 | CASSLGTADNGYEQYF | TGTGCCAGCAGCCTTGGGACAGCGGACAATGGCTACGAGCAGTACTTC
TRBJ2-3 | few | - | 14 | TRBV5-1 | CASSLAYGTDTQYF | TGCGCCAGCAGCTTGGCCTACGGCACAGATACGCAGTATTTT
TRBJ2-5 | - | - | 17 | TRBV9 | CASSVGQGGILQETQYF | TGTGCCAGCAGCGTAGGACAGGGAGGGATCCTGCAAGAGACCCAGTACTTC
TRBJ1-6 | few | TRBD1 | 15 | TRBV20-1 | CSAGPDRAVYSPLHF | TGCAGTGCTGGTCCCGACAGGGCGGTATATTCACCCCTCCACTTT
TRBJ2-1 | few | - | 17 | TRBV12-3/TRBV12-4 | CASKLPDGGGGWNEQFF | TGTGCCAGCAAACTACCGGATGGCGGTGGGGGCTGGAATGAGCAGTTCTTC
TRBJ2-1 | - | TRBD1 | 17 | TRBV7-8 | CSSNKGTGWMEYNEQFF | TGTTCCAGCAACAAAGGGACAGGGTGGATGGAGTACAATGAGCAGTTCTTC
TRBJ2-1 | - | - | 16 | TRBV6-1 | CASSEHGGSSYNEQFF | TGTGCCAGCAGTGAACATGGGGGGAGCTCCTACAATGAGCAGTTCTTC
TRBJ2-7 | few | TRBD2 | 15 | TRBV20-1 | CSAINSGTSSYEQYF | TGCAGTGCTATTAACTCCGGGACTAGCAGCTACGAGCAGTACTTC
TRBJ1-1 | - | TRBD1 | 15 | TRBV20-1 | CSASPLDRDNTEAFF | TGCAGTGCCAGTCCCTTGGACAGGGATAACACTGAAGCTTTCTTT
TRBJ2-7 | - | - | 10 | TRBV20-1 | CSSGLYEQYF | TGCAGTTCGGGTCTTTACGAGCAGTACTTC
TRBJ2-7 | few | - | 14 | TRBV5-1 | CASRLDFGTYEQYF | TGCGCCAGCCGTCTCGACTTTGGAACCTACGAGCAGTACTTC
TRBJ1-4 | - | TRBD1 | 15 | TRBV4-3 | CASSPVDRDHEKLFF | TGCGCCAGCAGCCCCGTGGACAGGGACCATGAAAAACTGTTTTTT
TRBJ2-1 | - | - | 16 | TRBV3-1 | CASSQGGRIVYNEQFF | TGTGCCAGCAGCCAAGGCGGGCGGATTGTCTACAATGAGCAGTTCTTC
TRBJ2-7 | - | - | 13 | TRBV7-2 | CASSYKSGDEQYF | TGTGCCAGCAGCTACAAGTCAGGTGACGAGCAGTACTTC